This entry lists 9 T cell receptor beta chains sequenced from one sample in a study of cytomegalovirus exposure and HLA in healthy donors. With 60 Vbeta and 13 Jbeta primers, the PCR was carried out. Here immunoSEQ multiplex PCR was the method, and the copy in TCRdb shows in-frame clones only, minus some. The sample shows about 200,000 clones, around 75% of them seen only once. Material for sequencing was PBMCs. These receptors were taken from a male donor in good health and CMV-seropositive.

The gene calls are TRBV10-3 and TRBJ1-2; TRBD1 agrees at 8 bases. This CDR3 comprises 13 residues. Germline V gene data show CDR1 as ENHRY and CDR2 as SYGVKD. Trimming cost V 5 bases and J 4 bases; bases outside gene matches: 3. The DNA for the CDR3 is TGTGCCATCAGTTTGGACAGGGTCTATGGCTACACCTTC. Translation: CAISLDRVYGYTF.

V usage is TRBV7-9 and J usage is TRBJ2-7; 9 bases map to TRBD1. Trimming at V came to 7 bases and at J to 6 bases, leaving 10 bases not matched to a gene. This CDR3 spans 14 amino acids. In germline, CDR1 is SEHNR, CDR2 FQNEAQ (reference sequence). For the CDR3, the DNA is TGTGCCAGCAACCTGGACAGGGGTTTTGGCGAGCAGTACTTC. As protein: CASNLDRGFGEQYF.

In this sample, this clone turned up a few times. V gene TRBV6-6 combines with J gene TRBJ2-7, with TRBD1 matching over 9 bases. The V and J ends lost 8 bases and 6 bases, in that order; junction bases with no gene match: 14. This CDR3 spans 15 amino acids. Germline CDR1 is MNHNY and CDR2 is SVGAGI (reference sequence). The DNA for the CDR3 is TGTGCCAGCTTCCACGGGCGGACAGGGGTACCCGAGCAGTACTTC. Translated: CASFHGRTGVPEQYF.

The CDR3 DNA is TGCGCCAGCAGCCTAAGGGCGGGAGGGCCCCAAGAGACCCAGTACTTC. Translated, it gives CASSLRAGGPQETQYF. The V call is TRBV4-1, the J call TRBJ2-5; 9 bases agree with TRBD2. From germline, CDR1 is MGHRA and CDR2 YSYEKL. CDR3 size: 16 residues. Trimming cost V 4 bases and J 1 base; bases outside gene matches: 7.

The chain employs TRBV18 and TRBJ2-7; TRBD1 agrees at 7 bases. The CDR3 length is 15 residues. Per germline, CDR1 KGHSH and CDR2 LQKENI. V was pared by 2 bases and J by 5 bases, with 9 bases of the junction left unmatched. CDR3 residues: CASSPSRDRANEQYF. The CDR3 region has the DNA TGTGCCAGCTCACCAAGCCGAGACAGGGCGAACGAGCAGTACTTC.

The V gene is TRBV19, the J gene TRBJ1-2; D might be TRBD1 (6 bases). The CDR3 covers 15 residues. Germline CDR1 reads LNHDA; CDR2 reads SQIVND (reference sequence). V shed 3 bases and J shed 2 bases, with 13 bases lying between them. The CDR3 here is CASSIFRDNNYGYTF. CDR3 DNA sequence: TGTGCCAGTAGTATTTTCCGGGACAACAACTATGGCTACACCTTC.

The chain links TRBV5-1 to TRBJ1-1; 7 bases fit TRBD1. V was clipped by 0 bases and J by 6 bases; unmatched bases: 5. The CDR3 totals 14 residues. Germline CDR1 and CDR2: SGHRS and YFSETQ. CDR3 residues: CASSLEWDRAEAFF. CDR3 in DNA: TGCGCCAGCAGCTTGGAGTGGGACAGAGCTGAAGCTTTCTTT.

The chain employs TRBV20-1 and TRBJ2-1, with TRBD2 matching 8 bases. Germline lookup yields CDR1 DFQATT and CDR2 SNEGSKA (reference sequence). The ends lost 3 bases at V and 8 bases at J; junction bases unmatched: 0. CDR3 length: 11 amino acids. CDR3 sequence reads: CSASGRDEQFF. The CDR3 bases are TGCAGTGCTAGCGGGAGGGATGAGCAGTTCTTC.

The V and J genes are TRBV9 and TRBJ2-2, with 8 bases identical to TRBD2. This CDR3 contains 16 residues. Looked up from germline, CDR1 is SGDLS and CDR2 is YYNGEE. The junction had 5 bases not matched to a gene; V was cut back by 1 base and J by 3 bases. As DNA, the CDR3 is TGTGCCAGCAGCGTAACGGGGGGGCCTTACACCGGGGAGCTGTTTTTT. It is translated as CASSVTGGPYTGELFF.